Below are 23 T cell receptor beta chains sequenced from a single sample in a study of T cell responses to AZD1222 COVID-19 vaccine. Generated by immunoSEQ multiplex PCR, the TCRdb table keeps only in-frame clones and is missing some. The sample carries about 170,000 clones, roughly 89% recorded once. Sequencing was performed on peripheral blood, taken on day 0 of AZD1222 vaccination. The receptor set was obtained from an adult in good health.

The chain links TRBV7-2 to TRBJ2-5; D is tentatively TRBD1 or TRBD2 (6 bases each). Trimming removed 6 bases from V and 6 bases from J, with 14 bases in between. Per the germline V gene, CDR1 is SGHTA and CDR2 is FQGNSA. The CDR3 consists of 13 residues. The CDR3 coding sequence is TGTGCCAGCAGTATAGGGGGGCTGAAGACCCAGTACTTC. It yields the protein CASSIGGLKTQYF. The variable domain in full, completed from reference TRBV7-2 and TRBJ2-5, reads GAGVSQSPSNKVTEKGKDVELRCDPISGHTALYWYRQSLGQGLEFLIYFQGNSAPDKSGLPSDRFSAERTGGSVSTLTIQRTQQEDSAVYLCASSIGGLKTQYFGPGTRLLVL.

The chain employs TRBV4-1 and TRBJ2-4, with D tentatively TRBD1 (6 bases). The germline V and J ends were trimmed by 0 bases and 9 bases, with 9 bases remaining between them. CDR3 length: 13 amino acids. Germline lookup yields CDR1 MGHRA and CDR2 YSYEKL. CDR3 sequence reads: CASSQDLGGIQYF. CDR3 DNA: TGCGCCAGCAGCCAAGATCTAGGGGGCATTCAGTACTTC.

The gene calls are TRBV6-6 and TRBJ1-2; no definite D call. V was cut by 7 bases and J by 4 bases, with 13 bases left in between. The CDR3 is 13 amino acids. CDR1 is MNHNY and CDR2 is SVGAGI in the germline V gene (reference sequence). The CDR3 DNA sequence: TGTGCCAGCATCCAACCAGGAACCTATGGCTACACCTTC. Translating gives CASIQPGTYGYTF.

The rearrangement links TRBV5-6 to TRBJ2-7; TRBD2 aligns across 13 bases. V was pared by 3 bases and J by 2 bases, with 8 bases of the junction left unmatched. Germline V gene data show CDR1 as SGHDT and CDR2 as YYEEEE. The CDR3 contains 17 residues. This chain's CDR3 is CASSSRTSGSVPYEQYF. CDR3 coding DNA: TGTGCCAGCAGCTCCCGGACTAGCGGGAGTGTTCCCTACGAGCAGTACTTC. Using reference TRBV5-6 and TRBJ2-7 for the parts outside the CDR3, the full variable domain is DAGVTQSPTHLIKTRGQQVTLRCSPKSGHDTVSWYQQALGQGPQFIFQYYEEEERQRGNFPDRFSGHQFPNYSSELNVNALLLGDSALYLCASSSRTSGSVPYEQYFGPGTRLTVT.

A single count supports this clone. The V gene is TRBV4-1, the J gene TRBJ1-4; maybe TRBD1 (5 bases). The V end lost 4 bases, the J end lost 7 bases, and 16 bases lay between the germline ends. This CDR3 has 15 residues. CDR1 MGHRA and CDR2 YSYEKL come from the germline V gene. The CDR3 here is CASSPRRDVPEKLFF. CDR3 DNA sequence: TGCGCCAGCAGCCCGCGACGGGACGTTCCTGAAAAACTGTTTTTT.

The chain recombines TRBV6-5 with TRBJ2-1; 8 nucleotides match TRBD2. Germline V gives CDR1 MNHEY, CDR2 SVGAGI. With 6 bases clipped from V and 6 bases from J, the junction kept 7 bases outside the gene matches. The CDR3 extends over 14 amino acids. CDR3 in DNA: TGTGCCAGCAGAGCGGCGGGGGGCTCCAATGAGCAGTTCTTC. This codes for CASRAAGGSNEQFF.

This clone was seen just once. The V call is TRBV7-2, the J call TRBJ1-2; 9 positions agree with TRBD1. This CDR3 has 17 amino acids. The germline CDR1 and CDR2 sequences are SGHTA and FQGNSA. Losses at the gene ends were 5 bases for V and 5 bases for J; bases not matched to a gene: 15. This CDR3 is CASSEGQGGEGIYGYTF. The CDR3 region has the DNA TGTGCCAGCAGCGAGGGACAGGGAGGGGAGGGTATATATGGCTACACCTTC.

The V call is TRBV20-1, the J call TRBJ2-4; possibly TRBD2 for D (6 bases). The CDR3 has 15 residues. From germline, CDR1 is DFQATT and CDR2 SNEGSKA (reference sequence). The V end was cut by 3 bases, the J end by 1 base, with 13 bases between. CDR3 sequence (DNA): TGCAGTGCTAGTCGGAGGGCCACGGCCAAAAACATTCAGTACTTC. Protein sequence: CSASRRATAKNIQYF.

The chain couples TRBV30 to TRBJ1-5; D not resolved. The CDR3 has 13 amino acids. Germline V gene data show CDR1 as GTSNPN and CDR2 as SVGIG (reference sequence). V was pared by 2 bases and J by 7 bases, with 12 bases between. The CDR3 is CAWSSQSAQPQHF. In DNA, the CDR3 is TGTGCCTGGAGTTCACAGTCGGCCCAGCCCCAGCATTTT.

J is TRBJ2-3 and V is TRBV12-3 or TRBV12-4; no reliable D call. V lost 11 bases and J lost 1, with 4 bases in between. CDR3 length: 10 amino acids. Here the CDR3 reads CAVRTDTQYF. Here the CDR3 DNA reads TGTGCCGTCCGCACAGATACGCAGTATTTT.

The chain recombines TRBV10-2 with TRBJ1-1; D remains ambiguous. CDR1 and CDR2 (germline): WSHSY, SAAADI. The CDR3 runs to 13 residues. The V and J ends lost 7 bases and 4 bases respectively, with 13 bases between them. In nucleotides, the CDR3 is TGCGCCAGCACAGGACGGGAGGCCACTGAAGCTTTCTTT. Translation gives CASTGREATEAFF.

This rearrangement joins TRBV5-1 to TRBJ2-1, with D uncertain. Germline CDR1 and CDR2: SGHRS and YFSETQ. V was clipped by 0 bases and J by 6 bases, with 16 bases between them. This CDR3 is 16 amino acids long. The chain's CDR3 is CASSLGPSVIGNEQFF. The CDR3 nucleotides read TGCGCCAGCAGCTTGGGGCCCAGCGTTATAGGCAATGAGCAGTTCTTC.

J is TRBJ2-7 and V is TRBV14; D is possibly TRBD2 (5 bases). Trimming left V 3 bases short and J 2 bases short, with 17 bases between. Germline CDR1 is SGHDN and CDR2 is FVKESK. The CDR3 runs 16 residues. CDR3 sequence reads: CASSHNGVFGTYEQYF. The CDR3 DNA reads TGTGCCAGCAGCCACAACGGGGTATTTGGGACCTACGAGCAGTACTTC.

The rearrangement links TRBV15 to TRBJ1-2, with D unresolved. CDR1 and CDR2 (germline): LNHNV, YYDKDF (reference sequence). CDR3 length equals 15 residues. The V and J ends lost 2 bases and 0 bases respectively, with 10 bases between them. CDR3 bases: TGTGCCACCAGCAGACCCTCGACGGCTAACTATGGCTACACCTTC. Protein sequence: CATSRPSTANYGYTF.

This sequence joins TRBV6-5 and TRBJ2-7; 7 nucleotides agree with TRBD1. Germline assignment: CDR1 MNHEY and CDR2 SVGAGI. CDR3 length equals 14 residues. The V and J ends lost 5 bases and 2 bases, in that order; junction bases with no gene match: 6. CDR3 sequence (DNA): TGTGCCAGCAGTCTAGACAGGGTCCCCTACGAGCAGTACTTC. It is translated as CASSLDRVPYEQYF.

The V call is TRBV10-1, the J call TRBJ2-1; 16 bases align to TRBD2. CDR3 length: 14 residues. The germline V gene encodes CDR1 WNHNN and CDR2 SYGVQD (reference sequence). V was pared by 5 bases and J by 10 bases, with 2 bases of the junction left unmatched. CDR3 in amino acids: CASSSGLAGGEQFF. In nucleotides, the CDR3 is TGCGCCAGCAGTTCGGGACTAGCGGGAGGGGAGCAGTTCTTC.

This rearrangement joins TRBV19 to TRBJ1-1; maybe TRBD1 (5 bases). This CDR3 is 14 amino acids long. The V end lost 9 bases, the J end lost 0 bases, and 14 bases lay between the germline ends. Germline V gene lookup returns CDR1 LNHDA and CDR2 SQIVND (reference sequence). In nucleotides, the CDR3 is TGTGCCAGCCATGGGGGAAGGGTGAACACTGAAGCTTTCTTT. Protein: CASHGGRVNTEAFF.

The CDR3 reads CASSQAQGYGYTF. The CDR3 region has the DNA TGCGCCAGCAGCCAAGCCCAGGGATATGGCTACACCTTC. This sequence joins TRBV4-1 and TRBJ1-2; possibly TRBD1 for D (5 bases). The CDR3 is made up of 13 amino acids. CDR1 is MGHRA and CDR2 is YSYEKL in the germline V gene. V lost 1 base to trimming and J lost 5 bases, with 8 bases between them.

The gene calls are TRBV5-1 and TRBJ1-5; possibly TRBD1 for D (5 bases). Germline V gene data show CDR1 as SGHRS and CDR2 as YFSETQ. V was cut by 4 bases and J by 1 base, with 12 bases left in between. The CDR3 is 15 residues long. The chain's CDR3 is CASSPQRGSNQPQHF. For the CDR3, the DNA is TGCGCCAGCAGCCCACAGAGGGGAAGCAATCAGCCCCAGCATTTT. The complete variable domain, with remaining parts taken from reference TRBV5-1 and TRBJ1-5, reads KAGVTQTPRYLIKTRGQQVTLSCSPISGHRSVSWYQQTPGQGLQFLFEYFSETQRNKGNFPGRFSGRQFSNSRSEMNVSTLELGDSALYLCASSPQRGSNQPQHFGDGTRLSIL.

This rearrangement joins TRBV18 to TRBJ2-7; D tentatively fits TRBD1 or TRBD2 (5 bases each). This CDR3 contains 15 residues. V lost 6 bases, J lost 6 bases, and 21 bases lay in between. Germline-derived CDR1 and CDR2 are KGHSH and LQKENI. Here the CDR3 DNA reads TGTGCCAGCTCCCCGCCCGGGACCCCGAGGTCCGAGCAGTACTTC. Encoded protein: CASSPPGTPRSEQYF. Looking up the rest from reference TRBV18 and TRBJ2-7 gives the full variable domain: NAGVMQNPRHLVRRRGQEARLRCSPMKGHSHVYWYRQLPEEGLKFMVYLQKENIIDESGMPKERFSAEFPKEGPSILRIQQVVRGDSAAYFCASSPPGTPRSEQYFGPGTRLTVT.

The chain links TRBV29-1 to TRBJ2-1, with D perhaps matching TRBD2 (7 bases). The CDR3 has 13 residues. Trimming left V 7 bases short and J 10 bases short, with 20 bases between. Germline V CDR1 and CDR2: SQVTM, ANQGSEA. The CDR3 DNA reads as TGCAGCGCCGTGGTTGGGGGGGCAGGGGAGCAGTTCTTC. Translating gives CSAVVGGAGEQFF.

This clone was seen once. V and J are TRBV2 and TRBJ1-2, with D uncertain. This CDR3 contains 13 residues. CDR1 and CDR2 (germline): SNHLY, FYNNEI. V lost 7 bases, J lost 0 bases, and 9 bases lay in between. The CDR3 region is CASKGGANYGYTF. Here the CDR3 DNA reads TGTGCCAGCAAAGGCGGTGCTAACTATGGCTACACCTTC.

The genes are TRBV18 and TRBJ2-5; 7 bases match TRBD1. Germline values: CDR1 KGHSH, CDR2 LQKENI. The CDR3 length is 15 residues. With V trimmed by 4 bases and J by 0 bases, 5 bases remained unmatched. CDR3 sequence (DNA): TGTGCCAGCTCACGCCCAGGGGGAGACCAAGAGACCCAGTACTTC. Amino acid sequence: CASSRPGGDQETQYF. Full variable domain (outside the CDR3, taken from reference TRBV18 and TRBJ2-5): NAGVMQNPRHLVRRRGQEARLRCSPMKGHSHVYWYRQLPEEGLKFMVYLQKENIIDESGMPKERFSAEFPKEGPSILRIQQVVRGDSAAYFCASSRPGGDQETQYFGPGTRLLVL.